The text below deals with one T cell receptor (beta chain). Its specificity is unknown. Other DNA sequences from this sample encode an identical CDR3 as well. This specimen comes from a study of cytomegalovirus exposure and HLA in healthy donors. PCR used 60 Vbeta primers and 13 Jbeta primers. Profiling relied on immunoSEQ multiplex PCR, and the TCRdb table lists in-frame clones only, not all of them. Altogether under 110,000 clones are present, 80% to 90% being singletons, with the ten largest covering roughly 1.5%. This CDR3 spans 13 amino acids. Trimming removed 5 bases from V and 6 bases from J; junction bases left unmatched: 3. Germline V gene sequence: CDR1 SNHLY, CDR2 FYNNEI. Findings and limits, study-wide: Earlier findings revealed that most TCR beta V segments proved productive either about 87% or about 30% of the time.

V gene TRBV2 combines with J gene TRBJ2-2, with 7 bases that match TRBD1. The sequence was obtained from a man in his fifties or sixties in good health and CMV-seronegative. The sample taken for sequencing was PBMCs. CDR3 sequence: CASSRDRPGELFF. The DNA for the CDR3 is TGTGCCAGCAGTCGGGACAGACCCGGGGAGCTGTTTTTT.